This T cell receptor beta chain came from a study of beta chain features in type 1 diabetes. Study context: Cell yields, age and gender were similar between patients and healthy donors.

cDNA synthesis used the whole RNA isolate, giving expressed TCRB sequences. Some clones are missing from TCRdb's copy, which holds only in-frame ones; the method was immunoSEQ multiplex PCR. The profile covers some 130,000 clones, with approximately 10% appearing a single time and approximately 0.7% taken by the ten largest. Study-wide findings and caveats: Naive, central memory and Treg TCRB repertoires appeared more alike in patients than in healthy donors. Junctions at VDJ sites from type 1 diabetes patients had fewer insertions and more deletions. People with Type 1 diabetes carried modestly yet significantly shorter TCRB CDR3s in all four CD4+ subsets.

Germline-derived CDR1 and CDR2 are GTSNPN and SVGIG (reference sequence). The germline V and J ends were trimmed by 5 bases and 7 bases, with 12 bases remaining between them. The CDR3 covers 13 residues. A note on this clone: The antigen is undetermined.

The sample taken for sequencing was central memory CD4+ T cells from blood. The gene calls are TRBV30 and TRBJ1-6; the D is unclear. The TCR originated in a man aged 25-40 years with type 1 diabetes. This CDR3 is CAWSYIENSPLHF. The CDR3 bases are TGTGCCTGGTCCTATATCGAAAATTCACCCCTCCACTTT.